The TCR beta chain under discussion was sequenced for a study of shared clonotypes between healthy human individuals. About the research overall: Those who served as donors were a couple of women and three men between the ages of 18 and 49. Three CD4 naive, three CD4 memory, two CD8 naive and one CD8 memory plate were used per donor. The study's findings and limits: Among non-shared clonotypes, generation probabilities were lower than among those shared by all four donors. Generally, naive subsets came out with larger estimated richness than memory subsets.

Generated by immunoSEQ multiplex PCR, the TCRdb table keeps only in-frame clones and is missing some. The sample includes some 2,500,000 clones, 90% to 95% of them seen just once. There are 15 residues in the CDR3. Germline loops: CDR1 SGHDN, CDR2 FVKESK. Trimming took off 0 bases at V and 5 bases at J, with 10 bases between the two ends. This clone was seen once. No antigen is known for it. The clonotype originates from a man aged 18 to 30 in good health. Some clones in this sample may be carry-over from other donors' samples. The chain employs TRBV14 and TRBJ1-4; D gene unclear. The sequencing input was naive CD4+ T cells from PBMCs. The sample's subset: CD45RA+ positively selected. The DNA for the CDR3 is TGTGCCAGCAGCCAAGATAAACAGAAAAATGAAAAACTGTTTTTT. Its protein is CASSQDKQKNEKLFF. The variable domain in full, completed from reference TRBV14 and TRBJ1-4, reads EAGVTQFPSHSVIEKGQTVTLRCDPISGHDNLYWYRRVMGKEIKFLLHFVKESKQDESGMPNNRFLAERTGGTYSTLKVQPAELEDSGVYFCASSQDKQKNEKLFFGSGTQLSVL.